This entry lists 32 T cell receptor beta chains sequenced from one sample in a study of blood T cell repertoires in COVID-19. The protocol was immunoSEQ multiplex PCR, while the TCRdb copy is restricted to in-frame clones and leaves out a portion. This sample has about 89,000 clones, with just under 80% found just once. Sequences were obtained from peripheral blood. All receptors come from a man aged 70 or older with COVID-19, enrolled during active disease.

The chain joins TRBV10-3 to TRBJ2-5; 9 nucleotides line up with TRBD2. The CDR3 is 17 residues long. Germline V lookup: CDR1 ENHRY, CDR2 SYGVKD. Trimming took 2 bases from V and 4 from J; bases not matched to a gene: 11. The DNA of the CDR3 is TGTGCCATCAGTGAGGGCGGGGAAATAGCGGGAGCAGAGACCCAGTACTTC. This sequence encodes CAISEGGEIAGAETQYF.

The chain carries TRBV6-5 and TRBJ2-2, with 8 bases that match TRBD2. The CDR3 runs to 14 residues. Germline loops: CDR1 MNHEY, CDR2 SVGAGI. Trimming cost V 7 bases and J 4 bases; bases outside gene matches: 5. Here the CDR3 DNA reads TGTGCCAGCAAAAAGCGGGGGAGCACCGGGGAGCTGTTTTTT. It yields the protein CASKKRGSTGELFF.

This clone appeared once. The rearrangement joins TRBV6-6 to TRBJ2-2; 7 nucleotides match TRBD1. CDR3 size: 16 residues. The germline gives CDR1 MNHNY, CDR2 SVGAGI (reference sequence). The V gene end was trimmed by 3 bases and the J gene end by 7 bases; junction bases not matched to a gene: 11. This chain's CDR3 is CASSYPRTGIGGELFF. The CDR3, as DNA: TGTGCCAGCAGTTATCCTCGGACAGGAATTGGCGGGGAGCTGTTTTTT.

The chain carries TRBV19 and TRBJ2-7, with D tentatively TRBD2 (6 bases). CDR3 length equals 14 residues. Germline V gene sequence: CDR1 LNHDA, CDR2 SQIVND (reference sequence). Trimming stripped 5 bases from V and 4 bases from J, with 15 bases between. The CDR3 spells CASSRASAGYEQYF. The DNA for the CDR3 is TGTGCCAGTAGTCGGGCTAGCGCAGGTTACGAGCAGTACTTC.

V gene TRBV4-3 combines with J gene TRBJ1-2; D not certain. Trimming shortened V by 0 bases and J by 2 bases, and 4 bases separated the two germline ends. Germline CDR1 reads LGHNA; CDR2 reads YSLEER. The CDR3 is 13 amino acids. This chain's CDR3 is CASSQEENYGYTF. The CDR3 DNA follows: TGCGCCAGCAGCCAAGAAGAGAACTATGGCTACACCTTC.

This chain joins TRBV19 and TRBJ1-5; D is unclear. The CDR3 runs 14 residues. V was trimmed by 3 bases and J by 1 base, leaving 7 bases between them. Germline values: CDR1 LNHDA, CDR2 SQIVND (reference sequence). The DNA of the CDR3 is TGTGCCAGTAGTATCGCCCGGAGCAATCAGCCCCAGCATTTT. It specifies CASSIARSNQPQHF.

The chain couples TRBV11-2 to TRBJ1-2; D not certain. CDR1 is SGHAT, CDR2 FQNNGV, per germline. V was trimmed by 1 base and J by 8 bases, leaving 8 bases between them. The CDR3 consists of 12 residues. For the CDR3, the DNA is TGTGCCAGCAGCTTAGGTTCAGGCGGCTACACCTTC. This encodes CASSLGSGGYTF. Full variable domain (missing parts from reference TRBV11-2 and TRBJ1-2): EAGVAQSPRYKIIEKRQSVAFWCNPISGHATLYWYQQILGQGPKLLIQFQNNGVVDDSQLPKDRFSAERLKGVDSTLKIQPAKLEDSAVYLCASSLGSGGYTFGSGTRLTVV.

The DNA of the CDR3 is TGTGCCAGCAGCGTCTCCAGGGAAGGGTTTTCACCCCTCCACTTT. The encoded protein is CASSVSREGFSPLHF. V and J are TRBV6-5 and TRBJ1-6; D is perhaps TRBD1 (5 bases). Trimming took 6 bases from V and 9 from J, leaving 18 bases between them. From germline, CDR1 is MNHEY and CDR2 SVGAGI. This CDR3 contains 15 residues.

This rearrangement joins TRBV7-9 to TRBJ1-1, with TRBD1 as a possible D gene (5 bases). There are 13 residues in the CDR3. V was pared by 7 bases and J by 3 bases, with 12 bases between. CDR1 and CDR2 (germline): SEHNR, FQNEAQ (reference sequence). CDR3 coding DNA: TGTGCCAGCACCTCGGGGGGTGACACTGAAGCTTTCTTT. It is translated as CASTSGGDTEAFF. Using reference TRBV7-9 and TRBJ1-1 for the parts outside the CDR3, the full variable domain is DTGVSQNPRHKITKRGQNVTFRCDPISEHNRLYWYRQTLGQGPEFLTYFQNEAQLEKSRLLSDRFSAERPKGSFSTLEIQRTEQGDSAMYLCASTSGGDTEAFFGQGTRLTVV.

The CDR3 bases are TGTGCCAGCAGACAAGGACTCGCCAATCAGCCCCAGCATTTT. It translates to CASRQGLANQPQHF. The chain links TRBV2 to TRBJ1-5; D unclear. Trimming pared 6 bases from V and 3 bases from J, leaving 12 bases between. This CDR3 region has 14 residues. Germline values: CDR1 SNHLY, CDR2 FYNNEI.

The rearrangement joins TRBV11-2 to TRBJ1-2, with no clear D. Trimming shortened V by 1 base and J by 3 bases, and 12 bases separated the two germline ends. From germline, CDR1 is SGHAT and CDR2 FQNNGV. This CDR3 spans 15 amino acids. The CDR3 nucleotides are TGTGCCAGCAGCTTAGGCGCAGGTACCTACTATGGCTACACCTTC. This codes for CASSLGAGTYYGYTF. The whole variable domain, remainder taken from reference TRBV11-2 and TRBJ1-2, is EAGVAQSPRYKIIEKRQSVAFWCNPISGHATLYWYQQILGQGPKLLIQFQNNGVVDDSQLPKDRFSAERLKGVDSTLKIQPAKLEDSAVYLCASSLGAGTYYGYTFGSGTRLTVV.

This clone has just one count. V is TRBV19 and J is TRBJ2-5, with 7 bases that match TRBD2. The V segment lost 3 bases and the J segment 3 bases; nucleotides outside the gene matches: 1. Germline assignment: CDR1 LNHDA and CDR2 SQIVND (reference sequence). The CDR3 extends over 13 amino acids. The CDR3 DNA follows: TGTGCCAGTAGTATCGGACTAGAAGAGACCCAGTACTTC. It codes for CASSIGLEETQYF.

This clone showed up just a few times. V usage is TRBV30 and J usage is TRBJ2-7; 11 bases match TRBD2. From germline, CDR1 is GTSNPN and CDR2 SVGIG (reference sequence). With V trimmed by 0 bases and J by 7 bases, 11 bases remained unmatched. The CDR3 runs to 16 residues. The CDR3 DNA reads TGTGCCTGGAGTGTTAAGACTAGCGGGACCAGAAGAGAGCAGTACTTC. The encoded protein is CAWSVKTSGTRREQYF.

This chain joins TRBV7-9 and TRBJ2-7; D call uncertain. Per the germline V gene, CDR1 is SEHNR and CDR2 is FQNEAQ (reference sequence). The CDR3 totals 11 residues. Trimming took 5 bases from V and 7 from J, leaving 9 bases between them. The DNA of the CDR3 is TGTGCCAGCAGCCTTAGCTGGGAGCAGTACTTC. Its translation: CASSLSWEQYF.

This clone was detected a few times. The rearrangement links TRBV5-6 to TRBJ1-2, with 8 nucleotides matching TRBD1. This CDR3 is built from 14 residues. The germline CDR1 and CDR2 sequences are SGHDT and YYEEEE. The J segment lost 4 bases and the V segment lost 4 bases, leaving 6 bases of the junction unmatched. The CDR3 loop is CASSAGQGSYGYTF. The CDR3, as DNA: TGTGCCAGCAGCGCCGGACAGGGAAGCTATGGCTACACCTTC.

The rearrangement uses TRBV7-3 and TRBJ2-2; tentatively, D is TRBD1 (5 bases). CDR1 SGHTA and CDR2 FQGTGA come from the germline V gene. CDR3 length: 13 residues. The V end lost 4 bases, the J end lost 6 bases, and 9 bases lay between the germline ends. The CDR3 DNA reads as TGTGCCAGCAGCTCACAGGCGTCCGGGGAGCTGTTTTTT. It codes for CASSSQASGELFF.

In nucleotides, the CDR3 is TGTGCCAGTAGTTTACGGACAGGGTTCAACACTGAAGCTTTCTTT. Its protein is CASSLRTGFNTEAFF. The V call is TRBV19, the J call TRBJ1-1; 8 bases map to TRBD1. V trimming: 5 bases; J trimming: 2 bases; junction bases outside the gene matches: 7. Per germline, CDR1 LNHDA and CDR2 SQIVND (reference sequence). The CDR3 is made up of 15 amino acids.

This chain connects TRBV7-9 to TRBJ1-1; TRBD1 aligns across 9 bases. The CDR3 extends over 17 amino acids. Germline-derived CDR1 and CDR2 are SEHNR and FQNEAQ (reference sequence). V shed 5 bases and J 4 bases; nucleotides not matched to a gene: 14. CDR3 nucleotides: TGTGCCAGCAGCCTAGGGACCGGGACAGGGTCGGCCACTGAAGCTTTCTTT. Translation gives CASSLGTGTGSATEAFF.

This sequence joins TRBV5-4 and TRBJ1-2; the D gene is possibly TRBD1 (5 bases). The CDR3 sequence is 13 residues long. V dropped 2 bases and J dropped 3 bases, with 8 bases sitting between them. CDR1 and CDR2 from the germline V gene are SGHNT and YYREEE (reference sequence). This CDR3 is CASSFDRHYGYTF. CDR3 DNA sequence: TGTGCCAGCAGCTTTGACAGACACTATGGCTACACCTTC.

This chain joins TRBV28 and TRBJ2-5; no clear D gene. This CDR3 region has 13 residues. Germline lookup yields CDR1 MDHEN and CDR2 SYDVKM. Trimming removed 2 bases from V and 4 bases from J, with 8 bases in between. DNA of the CDR3: TGTGCCAGCAGTTTACCCCCCATAGAGACCCAGTACTTC. This encodes CASSLPPIETQYF.

The chain combines TRBV28 with TRBJ2-1; 7 nucleotides align to TRBD1. V shed 5 bases, J shed 8 bases, and the junction held 12 bases outside the gene matches. The CDR3 covers 15 residues. CDR1 and CDR2 (germline): MDHEN, SYDVKM. CDR3 nucleotide sequence: TGTGCCAGCAGTACCGACAGGGAGTACTGGGATGAGCAGTTCTTC. Protein product: CASSTDREYWDEQFF.

The chain carries TRBV7-2 and TRBJ1-1, with 8 bases aligning to TRBD1. V lost 5 bases to trimming and J lost 4 bases; unmatched junction nucleotides: 9. The CDR3 is 15 residues long. CDR1 SGHTA and CDR2 FQGNSA come from the germline V gene. The CDR3 DNA sequence: TGTGCCAGCAGCCCAGGGGACAGGCAGTCCACTGAAGCTTTCTTT. It codes for CASSPGDRQSTEAFF.

This clone was observed a handful of times. The chain recombines TRBV5-5 with TRBJ1-1, with 7 bases fitting TRBD1. V shed 4 bases, J shed 6 bases, and the junction held 6 bases outside the gene matches. CDR1 and CDR2 from the germline V gene are SGHKS and YYEKEE (reference sequence). The CDR3 has 13 residues. Here the CDR3 reads CASSTPGQPEAFF. Written as DNA, the CDR3 is TGTGCCAGCAGCACCCCGGGACAGCCTGAAGCTTTCTTT. The whole variable domain, filled in from reference TRBV5-5 and TRBJ1-1, reads DAGVTQSPTHLIKTRGQQVTLRCSPISGHKSVSWYQQVLGQGPQFIFQYYEKEERGRGNFPDRFSARQFPNYSSELNVNALLLGDSALYLCASSTPGQPEAFFGQGTRLTVV.

The chain employs TRBV24-1 and TRBJ2-5, with no clear D. V shed 4 bases and J shed 4 bases, with 6 bases lying between them. The CDR3 runs 12 residues. Germline CDR1 is KGHDR and CDR2 is SFDVKD. The CDR3 spells CATSDSSETQYF. The CDR3 coding sequence is TGTGCCACCAGTGACTCTTCAGAGACCCAGTACTTC.

This clone was found a few times. The chain has TRBV2 and TRBJ1-1; D is uncertain. V lost 5 bases, J lost 6 bases, and 13 bases lay in between. The CDR3 loop spans 13 amino acids. From germline, CDR1 is SNHLY and CDR2 FYNNEI. The CDR3 region is CASSIEGRAEAFF. The CDR3 nucleotides are TGTGCCAGCAGTATAGAGGGCCGCGCTGAAGCTTTCTTT. Looking up the rest from reference TRBV2 and TRBJ1-1 gives the full variable domain: EPEVTQTPSHQVTQMGQEVILRCVPISNHLYFYWYRQILGQKVEFLVSFYNNEISEKSEIFDDQFSVERPDGSNFTLKIRSTKLEDSAMYFCASSIEGRAEAFFGQGTRLTVV.

This chain joins TRBV10-3 and TRBJ2-7; 7 bases align to TRBD1. Germline lookup yields CDR1 ENHRY and CDR2 SYGVKD. CDR3 size: 11 residues. The V gene end was trimmed by 8 bases and the J gene end by 4 bases; junction bases not matched to a gene: 2. Written as DNA, the CDR3 is TGTGCCATCGGGGGACAGTACGAGCAGTACTTC. Protein: CAIGGQYEQYF.

The CDR3 is CASSQEVVNYGYTF. CDR3 nucleotides: TGCGCCAGCAGCCAAGAGGTAGTCAACTATGGCTACACCTTC. This chain uses TRBV4-3 with TRBJ1-2; D is undetermined. Trimming removed 0 bases from V and 2 bases from J, with 7 bases in between. The CDR3 totals 14 residues. The germline gives CDR1 LGHNA, CDR2 YSLEER.

This chain connects TRBV28 to TRBJ2-7, with D perhaps matching TRBD2 (6 bases). The ends were cut back, 6 bases at V and 7 bases at J, with 10 bases in the middle. The CDR3 spans 11 residues. Germline values: CDR1 MDHEN, CDR2 SYDVKM. In nucleotides, the CDR3 is TGTGCCAGCAGGCACCGGGGGGAGCAGTACTTC. Translating gives CASRHRGEQYF. Drawing the rest from reference TRBV28 and TRBJ2-7, the complete variable domain is DVKVTQSSRYLVKRTGEKVFLECVQDMDHENMFWYRQDPGLGLRLIYFSYDVKMKEKGDIPEGYSVSREKKERFSLILESASTNQTSMYLCASRHRGEQYFGPGTRLTVT.

The chain has TRBV28 and TRBJ2-7; TRBD1 might be the D (5 bases). With 4 bases removed from V and 3 bases from J, the gap between germline ends came to 10 bases. Germline V lookup: CDR1 MDHEN, CDR2 SYDVKM. This CDR3 is 13 amino acids long. In DNA form, the CDR3 reads TGTGCCAGCAGTTGGGGCAGTCACTACGAGCAGTACTTC. It yields the protein CASSWGSHYEQYF.

The V and J genes are TRBV9 and TRBJ1-4; possible D gene TRBD1, 5 bases. The CDR3 is made up of 14 amino acids. Per germline, CDR1 SGDLS and CDR2 YYNGEE. V lost 3 bases to trimming and J lost 0 bases, with 6 bases between them. CDR3: CASSEGPTNEKLFF. The CDR3 region has the DNA TGTGCCAGCAGCGAGGGGCCAACTAATGAAAAACTGTTTTTT.

The rearrangement joins TRBV5-4 to TRBJ1-3; 10 bases are a match to TRBD1. CDR1 and CDR2 from the germline V gene are SGHNT and YYREEE (reference sequence). The CDR3 has 15 amino acids. V shed 4 bases, J shed 1 base, and the junction held 2 bases outside the gene matches. In DNA, the CDR3 is TGTGCCAGCAGCCGGACAGGGGGATCTGGAAACACCATATATTTT. Translated: CASSRTGGSGNTIYF.

In nucleotides, the CDR3 is TGTGCCAGCACATTGGGGATTCCCGGGGGGGGTGAGCAGTTCTTC. This gives the protein CASTLGIPGGGEQFF. The genes are TRBV2 and TRBJ2-1, with 8 nucleotides matching TRBD2. V lost 7 bases to trimming and J lost 9 bases; unmatched junction nucleotides: 14. Per the germline V gene, CDR1 is SNHLY and CDR2 is FYNNEI. This CDR3 spans 15 amino acids.